These 11 T cell receptor beta chains originate from one sample sequenced in a study of cytomegalovirus exposure and HLA in healthy donors. 60 Vbeta and 13 Jbeta primers were used in PCR. The data were produced by immunoSEQ multiplex PCR, yet TCRdb's version contains in-frame clones alone and is incomplete. The sample holds 65,000 to 85,000 clones, under 80% seen once. Material: PBMCs. These receptors originate from a male donor in good health and CMV-seropositive.

This clone was counted only a few times. V is TRBV4-1 and J is TRBJ2-1; 10 bases line up with TRBD2. Per the germline V gene, CDR1 is MGHRA and CDR2 is YSYEKL. The length of the CDR3 is 18 residues. V shed 4 bases and J 6 bases; nucleotides not matched to a gene: 15. The CDR3 sequence: CASSPSTSGAVIFNEQFF. Here the CDR3 DNA reads TGCGCCAGCAGCCCATCCACTAGCGGGGCTGTTATATTCAATGAGCAGTTCTTC.

The genes are TRBV5-1 and TRBJ1-5; TRBD1 matches at 7 bases. The CDR3 is 14 residues long. With V trimmed by 4 bases and J by 1 base, 2 bases remained unmatched. Germline V gives CDR1 SGHRS, CDR2 YFSETQ. Here the CDR3 reads CASSPGQSNQPQHF. Here the CDR3 DNA reads TGCGCCAGCAGCCCGGGACAGAGCAATCAGCCCCAGCATTTT.

The chain recombines TRBV6-5 with TRBJ2-1; 14 bases line up with TRBD2. CDR3 length: 15 amino acids. Germline assignment: CDR1 MNHEY and CDR2 SVGAGI. V lost 6 bases, J lost 5 bases, and 3 bases stayed unmatched. In DNA, the CDR3 is TGTGCCAGCAGCGGGACTAGCGGGGGACACAATGAGCAGTTCTTC. Encoded protein: CASSGTSGGHNEQFF.

This chain uses TRBV18 with TRBJ1-2; 7 bases line up with TRBD1. This CDR3 has 15 amino acids. Germline CDR1 and CDR2: KGHSH and LQKENI. V lost 3 bases, J lost 0 bases, and 4 bases stayed unmatched. The CDR3 bases are TGTGCCAGCTCACCTATGACAGGGTCTAACTATGGCTACACCTTC. As protein: CASSPMTGSNYGYTF.

The chain combines TRBV4-2 with TRBJ2-1; 11 bases match TRBD2. The CDR3 sequence is 16 residues long. After removal of 4 bases from V and 5 bases from J, the junction contained 7 bases not matched to a gene. Germline lookup yields CDR1 LGHNA and CDR2 YNFKEQ. In DNA form, the CDR3 reads TGTGCCAGCAGCCGCCAAGGGGGACTAGCGGACAATGAGCAGTTCTTC. This codes for CASSRQGGLADNEQFF.

This rearrangement joins TRBV15 to TRBJ1-4; D uncertain. The CDR3 is 15 residues long. V gave up 3 bases and J gave up 0 bases, with 8 bases separating them. Germline assignment: CDR1 LNHNV and CDR2 YYDKDF (reference sequence). The DNA of the CDR3 is TGTGCCACCAGCAGGCGGCGGGCAACTAATGAAAAACTGTTTTTT. This sequence encodes CATSRRRATNEKLFF.

The chain links TRBV7-9 to TRBJ1-6, with 8 nucleotides matching TRBD1. The J segment lost 4 bases and the V segment lost 4 bases, leaving 3 bases of the junction unmatched. The CDR3 has 15 amino acids. Germline lookup yields CDR1 SEHNR and CDR2 FQNEAQ (reference sequence). DNA for the CDR3: TGTGCCAGCAGCTCCGGGACAGGTTATAATTCACCCCTCCACTTT. It codes for CASSSGTGYNSPLHF.

This clone was seen a few times. The chain has TRBV6-5 and TRBJ2-7; D remains unclear. From germline, CDR1 is MNHEY and CDR2 SVGAGI. Trimming took off 7 bases at V and 2 bases at J, with 15 bases between the two ends. This CDR3 has 14 amino acids. CDR3 sequence (DNA): TGTGCCAGCACTAGAGCGTCTCCGGCCTACGAGCAGTACTTC. It is translated as CASTRASPAYEQYF.

This chain links TRBV6-5 with TRBJ1-2; 8 nucleotides line up with TRBD1. Germline V gene lookup returns CDR1 MNHEY and CDR2 SVGAGI. CDR3 size: 15 residues. V gave up 5 bases and J gave up 1 base; unmatched junction bases: 6. In DNA, the CDR3 is TGTGCCAGCAGTCTACGACAGGGGTATAACTATGGCTACACCTTC. This sequence encodes CASSLRQGYNYGYTF.

The chain carries TRBV28 and TRBJ2-2, with D possibly matching TRBD2 (7 bases). The CDR3 extends over 17 amino acids. The V end lost 7 bases, the J end lost 3 bases, and 21 bases lay between the germline ends. Germline CDR1 reads MDHEN; CDR2 reads SYDVKM. In nucleotides, the CDR3 is TGTGCCAGCACCATCCTAGGGGGGGGCGCCGACACCGGGGAGCTGTTTTTT. It is translated as CASTILGGGADTGELFF.

The J gene is TRBJ2-1, the V gene TRBV9; maybe TRBD1 (7 bases). The germline CDR1 and CDR2 sequences are SGDLS and YYNGEE. The CDR3 is 20 amino acids. The ends were cut back, 2 bases at V and 0 bases at J, with 24 bases in the middle. The CDR3 loop reads CASSVPRGVEERSSYNEQFF. CDR3 nucleotide sequence: TGTGCCAGCAGCGTTCCCAGGGGGGTAGAGGAACGCAGCTCCTACAATGAGCAGTTCTTC.